This T cell receptor beta chain was identified during a study of preoperative IRX-2 immunotherapy in early breast cancer. The germline V gene encodes CDR1 KGHSH and CDR2 LQKENI. Trimming removed 8 bases from V and 5 bases from J, with 20 bases in between. This CDR3 is 15 amino acids long. This clone was seen a single time. This table comes from immunoSEQ multiplex PCR, and its TCRdb copy is limited to in-frame clones, with some not included. Among around 95,000 clones listed, around 86% were seen once. This sample's treatment: preoperative locoregional IRX-2 cytokine immunotherapy. Samples came from a phase Ib trial of preoperative locoregional IRX-2 cytokine immunotherapy.

This TCR was recovered from a human donor with breast cancer. The source was tumor tissue, collected after IRX-2 immunotherapy. The chain carries TRBV18 and TRBJ2-3, with D perhaps matching TRBD2 (6 bases). As DNA, the CDR3 is TGTGCCAGCGGGGGTGGGGACTCGACCCGAGATACGCAGTATTTT. This translates into CASGGGDSTRDTQYF.